One and the same sample provided the 15 T cell receptor beta chains below, sequenced in a study of monozygotic twins with inflammatory bowel disease. From the 5' RACE reads, TCRdb lists one entry per CDR3 protein and no DNA. The table lists around 150,000 distinct CDR3 sequences. Sequenced input: blood. The receptors here all came from a human donor with ulcerative colitis or Crohn's disease, or a healthy co-twin of an affected twin (not recorded which).

The chain links TRBV7-2 to TRBJ2-1; TCRdb lists TRBD1, though no DNA is available to test this call. There are 13 residues in the CDR3. CDR1 SGHTA and CDR2 FQGNSA come from the germline V gene. The CDR3 sequence: CASSSHRGAEQFF.

This chain connects TRBV5-1 to TRBJ1-1; the D gene TCRdb calls, TRBD1, cannot be checked with no DNA. This CDR3 has 15 amino acids. Germline V gene sequence: CDR1 SGHRS, CDR2 YFSETQ. This CDR3 reads CASSFVGQGATEAFF.

CDR3 region: CASSYGVNEQFF. The chain carries TRBV6-2 or TRBV6-3 and TRBJ2-1. The germline gives CDR1 MNHEY, CDR2 SVGEGT. The CDR3 totals 12 residues.

This clonotype shows up as medium-sized (0.01 to 0.1%) by frequency. This sequence joins TRBV6-4 and TRBJ2-1; the D call of TRBD1 rests on TCRdb alone, since no DNA is present to check it. CDR1 and CDR2 (germline): MRHNA, SNTAGT. The CDR3 spans 14 residues. CDR3 sequence: CASSDGTGGNEQFF.

This chain joins TRBV7-9 and TRBJ2-1; TCRdb's assignment of TRBD2 cannot be checked, as there is no DNA. This CDR3 region has 16 residues. Germline CDR1 reads SEHNR; CDR2 reads FQNEAQ (reference sequence). This CDR3 reads CASRFRGPAEVNEQFF.

The CDR3 loop reads CASSLVGQSSYEQYF. This sequence joins TRBV12-3 or TRBV12-4 and TRBJ2-7; TCRdb calls TRBD1, which cannot be checked without DNA. CDR3 length: 15 amino acids.

The chain is built from TRBV20-1 and TRBJ2-3. CDR1 and CDR2 (germline): DFQATT, SNEGSKA (reference sequence). The CDR3 extends over 16 amino acids. The CDR3 loop is CSARIGQRSLTDTQYF.

The chain has TRBV5-1 and TRBJ2-6; TCRdb gives TRBD2 as the D gene, but with no DNA this cannot be confirmed. The germline V gene encodes CDR1 SGHRS and CDR2 YFSETQ. The CDR3 runs to 17 residues. The CDR3 sequence is CASSPLPVHSGANVLTF.

The CDR3 is CSAGGTSGDSNEQFF. The chain uses TRBV20-1 and TRBJ2-1; TCRdb reports TRBD2, a call that lacks DNA to check it against. CDR1 is DFQATT, CDR2 SNEGSKA, per germline (reference sequence). This CDR3 is 15 amino acids long.

The chain joins TRBV19 to TRBJ1-1; TCRdb names TRBD1, which stays unverified in the absence of DNA. The CDR3 extends over 13 amino acids. The germline gives CDR1 LNHDA, CDR2 SQIVND (reference sequence). This chain's CDR3 is CASSSRQGSEAFF. Looking up the rest from reference TRBV19 and TRBJ1-1 gives the full variable domain: DGGITQSPKYLFRKEGQNVTLSCEQNLNHDAMYWYRQDPGQGLRLIYYSQIVNDFQKGDIAEGYSVSREKKESFPLTVTSAQKNPTAFYLCASSSRQGSEAFFGQGTRLTVV.

The chain links TRBV5-1 to TRBJ2-3; TCRdb proposes TRBD2, but this gene call is untestable without DNA. CDR1 is SGHRS, CDR2 YFSETQ, per germline. The CDR3 extends over 14 amino acids. The CDR3 loop reads CASSLKQARDTQYF.

The chain employs TRBV27 and TRBJ2-6. Germline-derived CDR1 and CDR2 are MNHEY and SMNVEV (reference sequence). This CDR3 is built from 15 residues. CDR3 in amino acids: CASRSGGTGANVLTF.

The J gene is TRBJ2-7, the V gene TRBV20-1; with no DNA, the TCRdb D assignment of TRBD1 cannot be verified. The CDR3 length is 14 residues. Germline values: CDR1 DFQATT, CDR2 SNEGSKA (reference sequence). CDR3 loop: CSAMTQGWGYEQYF.

The rearrangement joins TRBV5-1 to TRBJ2-3; without DNA, the TCRdb call of TRBD2 cannot be checked. The CDR3 has 17 residues. Germline lookup yields CDR1 SGHRS and CDR2 YFSETQ. The CDR3 region is CASSLGAEAGGTDTQYF.

The chain uses TRBV9 and TRBJ1-2; absent DNA, TCRdb's TRBD1 call cannot be checked. This CDR3 spans 16 amino acids. Germline CDR1 reads SGDLS; CDR2 reads YYNGEE. The CDR3 protein is CASSSITGFKDYGYTF.